Following are 11 T cell receptor beta chains from one sample sequenced in a study of beta chain features in type 1 diabetes. Sequenced material consisted of expressed TCRB transcripts (all of the isolated RNA was reverse transcribed). Clones were read by immunoSEQ multiplex PCR, and TCRdb kept only the in-frame ones, dropping some. The sample lists 350,000 to 400,000 clones; less than 15% were seen once. The sequencing sample was made of naive CD4+ T cells from blood. These receptors originate from a woman aged 18-30 years in good health.

The V gene is TRBV28, the J gene TRBJ1-1; TRBD1 is a possible D gene (5 bases). This CDR3 comprises 14 residues. Germline V gene data show CDR1 as MDHEN and CDR2 as SYDVKM. V lost 6 bases to trimming and J lost 1 base, with 12 bases between them. CDR3 sequence: CASSSQRGNTEAFF. The CDR3 DNA reads as TGTGCCAGCAGCTCTCAAAGGGGGAACACTGAAGCTTTCTTT.

CDR3 nucleotide sequence: TGTGCCAGCAGCTCGCAGAGCGGGAGGGTAGCCAAAAACATTCAGTACTTC. Encoded protein: CASSSQSGRVAKNIQYF. The chain is built from TRBV7-2 and TRBJ2-4, with 10 bases aligning to TRBD2. Germline CDR1 reads SGHTA; CDR2 reads FQGNSA. After removal of 4 bases from V and 0 bases from J, the junction contained 6 bases not matched to a gene. The CDR3 sequence is 17 residues long.

This clone was seen a few times. CDR3 loop: CSVLRDRGNEQFF. The CDR3 DNA follows: TGCAGCGTCCTAAGGGACAGAGGGAATGAGCAGTTCTTC. V usage is TRBV29-1 and J usage is TRBJ2-1; 7 nucleotides align to TRBD1. V dropped 6 bases and J dropped 7; count of bases not matched to a gene: 9. CDR1 is SQVTM, CDR2 ANQGSEA, per germline. There are 13 residues in the CDR3.

The gene calls are TRBV29-1 and TRBJ2-1; no definite D call. This CDR3 spans 13 amino acids. The V and J ends lost 3 bases and 4 bases respectively, with 10 bases between them. Germline V gives CDR1 SQVTM, CDR2 ANQGSEA. The CDR3 region is CSVDNQFYNEQFF. CDR3 nucleotides: TGCAGCGTTGACAACCAGTTTTACAATGAGCAGTTCTTC.

This clone was observed a few times. Written as DNA, the CDR3 is TGTGCCTGGGAGGGACAGGATAGCTCCTACGAGCAGTACTTC. It specifies CAWEGQDSSYEQYF. This chain joins TRBV30 and TRBJ2-7, with 8 positions matching TRBD1. The CDR3 is made up of 14 amino acids. V lost 5 bases to trimming and J lost 0 bases; unmatched junction nucleotides: 6. Germline assignment: CDR1 GTSNPN and CDR2 SVGIG (reference sequence).

This clone was detected a few times. CDR3 amino acids: CASSFGTANTEAFF. The DNA for the CDR3 is TGTGCCAGCAGCTTTGGGACAGCGAACACTGAAGCTTTCTTT. V and J are TRBV7-9 and TRBJ1-1; TRBD1 matches at 7 bases. Germline V gene lookup returns CDR1 SEHNR and CDR2 FQNEAQ (reference sequence). CDR3 size: 14 residues. The J segment lost 1 base and the V segment lost 3 bases, leaving 2 bases of the junction unmatched. The variable domain in full, with the rest retrieved from reference TRBV7-9 and TRBJ1-1, is DTGVSQNPRHKITKRGQNVTFRCDPISEHNRLYWYRQTLGQGPEFLTYFQNEAQLEKSRLLSDRFSAERPKGSFSTLEIQRTEQGDSAMYLCASSFGTANTEAFFGQGTRLTVV.

V and J are TRBV15 and TRBJ2-3, with unresolved D. The CDR3 consists of 17 residues. In germline, CDR1 is LNHNV, CDR2 YYDKDF (reference sequence). V dropped 0 bases and J dropped 0 bases, with 13 bases sitting between them. In DNA, the CDR3 is TGTGCCACCAGCAGAGATCTCGGCGGATATAGCACAGATACGCAGTATTTT. Translating gives CATSRDLGGYSTDTQYF.

In this sample, this clone turned up a few times. V usage is TRBV5-4 and J usage is TRBJ2-6, with 11 positions matching TRBD2. Germline values: CDR1 SGHNT, CDR2 YYREEE (reference sequence). V shed 2 bases, J shed 0 bases, and the junction held 7 bases outside the gene matches. The CDR3 is made up of 19 amino acids. The CDR3 region has the DNA TGTGCCAGCAGCTTCGGGACTAGCGGATTCAACTCTGGGGCCAACGTCCTGACTTTC. Protein sequence: CASSFGTSGFNSGANVLTF.

The chain links TRBV5-1 to TRBJ2-7; TRBD2 matches 8 bases. The CDR3 totals 14 residues. Germline lookup yields CDR1 SGHRS and CDR2 YFSETQ. The V segment lost 4 bases and the J segment 3 bases; nucleotides outside the gene matches: 6. The chain's CDR3 is CASSDSGMHYEQYF. CDR3 nucleotide sequence: TGCGCCAGCAGCGATAGCGGGATGCACTACGAGCAGTACTTC.

This clone was observed a few times. The chain recombines TRBV4-3 with TRBJ2-3, with D tentatively TRBD2 (6 bases). Trimming cost V 1 base and J 0 bases, with 11 bases left between them. This CDR3 has 16 amino acids. The germline V gene encodes CDR1 LGHNA and CDR2 YSLEER. The CDR3 nucleotides are TGCGCCAGCAGCCAAGGGTTCGGGACTAGCACAGATACGCAGTATTTT. It codes for CASSQGFGTSTDTQYF.

This clone was seen a few times. The gene calls are TRBV19 and TRBJ2-1; 8 positions agree with TRBD1. Trimming removed 1 base from V and 7 bases from J; junction bases left unmatched: 6. Per germline, CDR1 LNHDA and CDR2 SQIVND (reference sequence). The length of the CDR3 is 15 residues. CDR3 protein: CASSIGPGGWNEQFF. CDR3 DNA: TGTGCCAGTAGTATAGGCCCAGGGGGCTGGAATGAGCAGTTCTTC.